This TCR beta chain was recovered during a study of cytomegalovirus exposure and HLA in healthy donors. Across the study: The Caucasian-associated ancestry cluster contained approximately 81% of the roughly 400 genotyped donors.

This CDR3 comprises 18 residues. CDR1 and CDR2 from the germline V gene are SGHRS and YFSETQ. With V trimmed by 5 bases and J by 6 bases, 13 bases remained unmatched. This clone has just one count. PCR employed 60 Vbeta and 13 Jbeta primers. Repertoires were generated with immunoSEQ multiplex PCR, while TCRdb's copy carries only in-frame clones and drops some. The sample includes about 130,000 clones, about 86% seen only once; the top ten take about 0.7%. Whereas donors were nominally healthy upon sampling, unrecorded immune exposures were probable. Sequenced input: PBMCs. The V and J genes are TRBV5-1 and TRBJ1-6; 11 positions agree with TRBD1. The TCR originated in a man between 18 and 29 years old in good health and CMV-seronegative. CDR3 loop: CASSPGTGGFSSNSPLHF. The CDR3 DNA reads TGCGCCAGCAGTCCCGGGACAGGGGGATTTTCGAGTAATTCACCCCTCCACTTT.